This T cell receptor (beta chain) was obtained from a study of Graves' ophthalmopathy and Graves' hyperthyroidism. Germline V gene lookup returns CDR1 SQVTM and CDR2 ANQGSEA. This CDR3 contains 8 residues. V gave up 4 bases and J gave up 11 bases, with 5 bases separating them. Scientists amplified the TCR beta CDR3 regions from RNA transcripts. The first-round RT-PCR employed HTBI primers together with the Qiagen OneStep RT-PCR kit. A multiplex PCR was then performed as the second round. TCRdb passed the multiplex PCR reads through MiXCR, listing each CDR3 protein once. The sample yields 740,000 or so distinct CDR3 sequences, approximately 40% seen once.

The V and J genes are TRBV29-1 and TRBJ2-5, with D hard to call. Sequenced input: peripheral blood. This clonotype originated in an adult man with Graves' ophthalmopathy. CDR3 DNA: TGCAGCGTTGTAGGACAGTACTTC. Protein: CSVVGQYF.